This TCR beta chain comes out of a study of CD8+CD57+ T cells in acquired aplastic anemia. Overall study context: The mean DNA yield obtained from sorted CD4+ and CD8+ cells came to about 3 ug.

This clonotype was counted many times. Antigen specificity is unknown. One end of the junction does not line up with germline, which may come from a read error. The germline gives CDR1 MNHNS, CDR2 SASEGT. The CDR3 runs 13 residues. Profiles of TCR beta VDJ and CDR3 were generated from a genomic DNA template. TCRdb reprocessed the reads with MiXCR, giving one entry per CDR3 protein. The sample lists 150,000 to 200,000 distinct CDR3 sequences; roughly 48% were seen once. Study outcomes and limitations: Patients and controls shared over 25 CD8+ CDR3 sequences, which appeared highly expressed in patients and within their immunodominant clones. Significance was not reached for CD8+ Simpson's diversity between patients and controls.

Patients sequenced had flow cytometry evidence of CD8+CD57+ cell expansion. By the time of blood sampling, patients had still received no therapy. Sequencing was carried out using sorted CD4+, CD8+, or CD8+CD57+ T cells (not recorded which) from PBMCs. The source is a human donor with aplastic anemia. V and J are TRBV6-1 and TRBJ1-1; TRBD1 might be the D (5 bases). CDR3 residues: CASSPGGYTQAFF. CDR3 nucleotide sequence: TGTGCCAGCAGTCCCGGGGGATACACTCAAGCTTTCTTT.